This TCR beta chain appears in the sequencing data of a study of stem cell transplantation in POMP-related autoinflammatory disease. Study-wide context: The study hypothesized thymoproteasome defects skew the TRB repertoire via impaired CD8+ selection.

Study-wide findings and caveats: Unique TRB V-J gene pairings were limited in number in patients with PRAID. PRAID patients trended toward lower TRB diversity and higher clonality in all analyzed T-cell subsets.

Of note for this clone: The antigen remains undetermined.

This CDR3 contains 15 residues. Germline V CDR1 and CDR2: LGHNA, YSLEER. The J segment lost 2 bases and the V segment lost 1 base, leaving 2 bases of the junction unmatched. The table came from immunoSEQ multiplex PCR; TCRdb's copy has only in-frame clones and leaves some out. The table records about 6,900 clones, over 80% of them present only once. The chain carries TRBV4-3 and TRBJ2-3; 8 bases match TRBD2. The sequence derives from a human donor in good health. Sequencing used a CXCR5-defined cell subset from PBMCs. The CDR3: CASSQVGGVTDTQYF. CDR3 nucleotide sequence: TGCGCCAGCAGCCAAGTCGGGGGGGTCACAGATACGCAGTATTTT.